A single TCR beta chain is shown here with its context. These data are taken from a study of preoperative IRX-2 immunotherapy in early breast cancer. Profiling relied on immunoSEQ multiplex PCR, and the TCRdb table lists in-frame clones only, not all of them. Of about 3,900 clones listed, approximately 70% were seen once; the top ten hold approximately 15%. Sample treatment: preoperative locoregional IRX-2 cytokine immunotherapy. Preoperative locoregional IRX-2 cytokine immunotherapy was tested in the phase Ib source study. This CDR3 comprises 15 residues. The germline V gene has CDR1 KGHSH and CDR2 LQKENI. J was trimmed by 7 bases and V by 4 bases; bases with no gene match: 10.

The specimen comprised tumor tissue, sampled after IRX-2 immunotherapy. The rearrangement uses TRBV18 and TRBJ2-1; 7 bases are a match to TRBD1. This receptor was taken from a human donor with breast cancer. The CDR3 loop is CASSLPTGPGNEQFF. CDR3 sequence (DNA): TGTGCCAGCTCACTACCGACAGGGCCGGGGAATGAGCAGTTCTTC.